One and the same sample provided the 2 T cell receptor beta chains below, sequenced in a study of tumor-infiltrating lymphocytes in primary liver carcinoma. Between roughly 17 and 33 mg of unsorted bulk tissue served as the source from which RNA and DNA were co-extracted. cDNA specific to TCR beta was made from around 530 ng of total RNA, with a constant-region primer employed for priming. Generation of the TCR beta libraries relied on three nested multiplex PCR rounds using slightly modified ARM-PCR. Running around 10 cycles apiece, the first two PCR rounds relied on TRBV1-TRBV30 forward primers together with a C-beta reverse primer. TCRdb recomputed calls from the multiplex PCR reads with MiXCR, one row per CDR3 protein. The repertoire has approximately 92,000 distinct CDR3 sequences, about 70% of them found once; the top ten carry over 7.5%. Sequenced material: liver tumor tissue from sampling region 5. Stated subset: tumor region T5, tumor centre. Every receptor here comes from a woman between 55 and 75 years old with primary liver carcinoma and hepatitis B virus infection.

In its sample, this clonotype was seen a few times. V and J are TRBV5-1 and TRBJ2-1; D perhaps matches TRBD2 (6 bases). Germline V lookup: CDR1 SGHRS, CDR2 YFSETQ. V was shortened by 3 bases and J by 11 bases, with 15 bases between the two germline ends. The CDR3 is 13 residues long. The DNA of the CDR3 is TGCGCCAGCAGCTGGGAAACCGGGACTCAGCAGTTCTTC. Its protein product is CASSWETGTQQFF.

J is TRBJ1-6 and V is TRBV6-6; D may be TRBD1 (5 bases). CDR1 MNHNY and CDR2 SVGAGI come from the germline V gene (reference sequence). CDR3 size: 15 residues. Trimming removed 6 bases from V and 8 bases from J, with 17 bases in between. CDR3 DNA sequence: TGTGCCAGCAGCACACGGGGCGGGGTGGATTCACCCCTCCACTTT. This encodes CASSTRGGVDSPLHF.